This T cell receptor (beta chain) was sequenced during a study of breast tumors, draining lymph nodes, adjacent tissues. The CDR3 has 12 residues. Germline V CDR1 and CDR2: SGHTS, YDEGEE. The V end was cut by 7 bases, the J end by 0 bases, with 6 bases between. Study findings and constraints: Compared with basal-like, luminal-like tumors shared significantly more repertoire with nontumor tissue. Data only fit, rather than demonstrated, lymph node origin of most tumor T cells. The data were judged consistent with most tumor T cells coming from lymph node and expanding in tumor. Compared with lymph nodes, tumors were less diverse; compared with nontumor tissue, more.

In regard to this clonotype: The antigen remains undetermined.

Each CDR3 protein is one row after TCRdb ran MiXCR on the multiplex PCR reads. Counted here are roughly 20,000 distinct CDR3 sequences, about 41% occurring once; the ten biggest clones make up approximately 25%. Sequenced input: breast tumor tissue. The gene calls are TRBV5-8 and TRBJ2-3; D call uncertain. The source is a female donor with breast cancer. Some clones in this sample may be carry-over from other donors' samples. CDR3 DNA: TGTGCCAGCCTGCAGAGCACAGATACGCAGTATTTT. It codes for CASLQSTDTQYF.